These T cell receptor beta chains were read from a single sample in a study of blood T cell repertoires in COVID-19. Sequencing used immunoSEQ multiplex PCR; TCRdb keeps in-frame clones, though not all of them. The sample carries 85,000 to 100,000 clones, 85% to 90% recorded once. Sequencing was carried out using peripheral blood. The source of these receptors is a man in his fifties with COVID-19, enrolled during active disease. The CDR3 runs from the conserved cysteine through the conserved F or W. Fields, in order: clone size, V gene, J gene, D gene, CDR3 DNA, CDR3 protein. D genes are given only for firm matches. Clone size is shown for a subset of rows, as once, few, many or a class of expanded clone.

clone_size: NA
v_call: TRBV24-1
j_call: TRBJ1-2
d_call: NA
cdr3_nt: TGTGCCACCAGTGATAAAGGGCGGGGGGCGAAGAGAAGCGACTATGGCTACACCTTC
cdr3_aa: CATSDKGRGAKRSDYGYTF

clone_size: NA
v_call: TRBV24-1
j_call: TRBJ1-6
d_call: TRBD1
cdr3_nt: TGTGCCACCAGTGAATCCGGGACAGGGGATACATCACCCCTCCACTTT
cdr3_aa: CATSESGTGDTSPLHF

clone_size: NA
v_call: TRBV6-6
j_call: TRBJ1-1
d_call: TRBD1
cdr3_nt: TGTGCCAGCAGTTCGTACACGCTAACAGGGGGAGCTGAAGCTTTCTTT
cdr3_aa: CASSSYTLTGGAEAFF

clone_size: NA
v_call: TRBV3-1/TRBV3-2
j_call: TRBJ1-4
d_call: NA
cdr3_nt: TGTGCCAGCAGTTACGGTTCTAATGAAAAACTGTTTTTT
cdr3_aa: CASSYGSNEKLFF

clone_size: NA
v_call: TRBV19
j_call: TRBJ2-7
d_call: TRBD1
cdr3_nt: TGTGCCAGTAGTCCCCCTCAAACCGGGACAGGGGGCTCCTACGAGCAGTACTTC
cdr3_aa: CASSPPQTGTGGSYEQYF

clone_size: NA
v_call: TRBV9
j_call: TRBJ2-7
d_call: TRBD1
cdr3_nt: TGTGCCAGCAGCCCCGGACAGGGCTGGTACGAGCAGTACTTC
cdr3_aa: CASSPGQGWYEQYF

clone_size: NA
v_call: TRBV7-6
j_call: TRBJ2-1
d_call: TRBD2
cdr3_nt: TGTGCCAGCAGCTTAGAACTAGCGGTAAATGAGCAGTTCTTC
cdr3_aa: CASSLELAVNEQFF

clone_size: few
v_call: TRBV7-9
j_call: TRBJ2-3
d_call: TRBD2
cdr3_nt: TGTGCCAGCAACGGGGGGGCAGATACGCAGTATTTT
cdr3_aa: CASNGGADTQYF

clone_size: once
v_call: TRBV5-1
j_call: TRBJ1-1
d_call: TRBD1
cdr3_nt: TGCGCCAGCAGCCTTTACAGGGGGCCGAACACTGAAGCTTTCTTT
cdr3_aa: CASSLYRGPNTEAFF

clone_size: NA
v_call: TRBV15
j_call: TRBJ2-5
d_call: NA
cdr3_nt: TGTGCCACCAGAACAAGGTGGCGGAGCGAGACCCAGTACTTC
cdr3_aa: CATRTRWRSETQYF

clone_size: few
v_call: TRBV27
j_call: TRBJ2-2
d_call: TRBD1
cdr3_nt: TGTGCCACCCAGAGGGGAGGGACAGGGCTCACCGGGGAGCTGTTTTTT
cdr3_aa: CATQRGGTGLTGELFF

clone_size: NA
v_call: TRBV11-2
j_call: TRBJ2-7
d_call: NA
cdr3_nt: TGTGCCAGCAGCTTAGCAGGGGCGGCTGGCGAGCAGTACTTC
cdr3_aa: CASSLAGAAGEQYF

clone_size: once
v_call: TRBV19
j_call: TRBJ1-1
d_call: TRBD1
cdr3_nt: TGTGCCAGTAGTGCCGTCAGGGGGCTACCTGAAGCTTTCTTT
cdr3_aa: CASSAVRGLPEAFF

clone_size: NA
v_call: TRBV6-1
j_call: TRBJ2-2
d_call: TRBD2
cdr3_nt: TGTGCCAGCAGTGCCCCCGGGGGGGCGCTTACCGGGGAGCTGTTTTTT
cdr3_aa: CASSAPGGALTGELFF

clone_size: NA
v_call: TRBV10-1
j_call: TRBJ2-2
d_call: TRBD1
cdr3_nt: TGCGCCAGCAGTGAGTCTATGGGACAGGGAGGCACCGGGGAGCTGTTTTTT
cdr3_aa: CASSESMGQGGTGELFF

clone_size: once
v_call: TRBV20-1
j_call: TRBJ1-6
d_call: NA
cdr3_nt: TGCAGTGCTAGTCCCAGCTCCTATAATTCACCCCTCCACTTT
cdr3_aa: CSASPSSYNSPLHF

clone_size: NA
v_call: TRBV27
j_call: TRBJ2-7
d_call: TRBD1
cdr3_nt: TGTGCCAGTCCCAGGACAGGCCCCTACGAGCAGTACTTC
cdr3_aa: CASPRTGPYEQYF

clone_size: NA
v_call: TRBV5-1
j_call: TRBJ2-7
d_call: TRBD2
cdr3_nt: TGCGCCAGCAGCTTGGCCGGGACTAGTGGCGAGCAGTACTTC
cdr3_aa: CASSLAGTSGEQYF

clone_size: NA
v_call: TRBV19
j_call: TRBJ2-7
d_call: NA
cdr3_nt: TGTGCCAGTAGTAGCCGGGAAGCGTGGGGAAGGGAGCAGTACTTC
cdr3_aa: CASSSREAWGREQYF

clone_size: NA
v_call: TRBV6-5
j_call: TRBJ1-2
d_call: TRBD1
cdr3_nt: TGTGCCAGCAATCAAAACAGGGGGGATGGCTACACCTTC
cdr3_aa: CASNQNRGDGYTF

clone_size: NA
v_call: TRBV27
j_call: TRBJ1-2
d_call: TRBD1
cdr3_nt: TGTGCCAGCAGTTTCTCACAGGGGGGGAGCTATGGCTACACCTTC
cdr3_aa: CASSFSQGGSYGYTF

clone_size: NA
v_call: TRBV19
j_call: TRBJ1-2
d_call: NA
cdr3_nt: TGTGCCAGTACCGGAGGTGCTAACTATGGCTACACCTTC
cdr3_aa: CASTGGANYGYTF

clone_size: NA
v_call: TRBV5-4
j_call: TRBJ2-7
d_call: TRBD2
cdr3_nt: TGTGCCAGCAGCCAAGGGACTAGCGGGGTGTCCTACGAGCAGTACTTC
cdr3_aa: CASSQGTSGVSYEQYF

clone_size: once
v_call: TRBV18
j_call: TRBJ1-3
d_call: NA
cdr3_nt: TGTGCCAGCTCCGACAAGGGGACAACTTATGGAAACACCATATATTTT
cdr3_aa: CASSDKGTTYGNTIYF

clone_size: NA
v_call: TRBV11-2
j_call: TRBJ2-2
d_call: TRBD2
cdr3_nt: TGTGCCAGCAGCGCCCATGGGACTAGGATACAAACCGGGGAGCTGTTTTTT
cdr3_aa: CASSAHGTRIQTGELFF

clone_size: NA
v_call: TRBV3-1/TRBV3-2
j_call: TRBJ1-4
d_call: NA
cdr3_nt: TGTGCCAGCAGCCCTGGACAGCCCTCTCCAATATCTAATGAAAAACTGTTTTTT
cdr3_aa: CASSPGQPSPISNEKLFF

clone_size: NA
v_call: TRBV11-2
j_call: TRBJ1-6
d_call: NA
cdr3_nt: TGTGCCAGCAGCGAGAGCGGGGGCAATTCACCCCTCCACTTT
cdr3_aa: CASSESGGNSPLHF

clone_size: NA
v_call: TRBV5-1
j_call: TRBJ1-2
d_call: TRBD1
cdr3_nt: TGCGCCAGCAGCTTATGGACAGGGATAGGAGGCTACACCTTC
cdr3_aa: CASSLWTGIGGYTF

clone_size: NA
v_call: TRBV4-2
j_call: TRBJ2-3
d_call: TRBD2
cdr3_nt: TGTGCCAGCAGCCAACCTGGGGGACTAGCGGGGGAGGGAGATACGCAGTATTTT
cdr3_aa: CASSQPGGLAGEGDTQYF

clone_size: NA
v_call: TRBV19
j_call: TRBJ2-7
d_call: NA
cdr3_nt: TGTGCCAGTAGTATAGGACAGCGCCTAGGGGAGCAGTACTTC
cdr3_aa: CASSIGQRLGEQYF

clone_size: NA
v_call: TRBV7-9
j_call: TRBJ1-6
d_call: TRBD1
cdr3_nt: TGTGCCAGCAGCCCCAGACAGGGTTTTGATTCACCCCTCCACTTT
cdr3_aa: CASSPRQGFDSPLHF

clone_size: NA
v_call: TRBV9
j_call: TRBJ2-7
d_call: NA
cdr3_nt: TGTGCCAGCAGCGTAGGTTCCGGTCCCTACGAGCAGTACTTC
cdr3_aa: CASSVGSGPYEQYF

clone_size: NA
v_call: TRBV4-2
j_call: TRBJ1-3
d_call: NA
cdr3_nt: TGTGCCAGCAGCCAAGATGCCGTCGGCTCTGGAAACACCATATATTTT
cdr3_aa: CASSQDAVGSGNTIYF

clone_size: NA
v_call: TRBV7-2
j_call: TRBJ1-1
d_call: NA
cdr3_nt: TGTGCCAGCCGCCTCGGGGGAGCGGGGAACACTGAAGCTTTCTTT
cdr3_aa: CASRLGGAGNTEAFF

clone_size: NA
v_call: TRBV28
j_call: TRBJ1-4
d_call: NA
cdr3_nt: TGTGCCTCCCTAACGTCACGAAATGAAAAACTGTTTTTT
cdr3_aa: CASLTSRNEKLFF

clone_size: NA
v_call: TRBV19
j_call: TRBJ1-5
d_call: TRBD1
cdr3_nt: TGTGCCAGTAGTCCGGGACAGGGTTGGAATCAGCCCCAGCATTTT
cdr3_aa: CASSPGQGWNQPQHF

clone_size: NA
v_call: TRBV30
j_call: TRBJ1-1
d_call: NA
cdr3_nt: TGTGCCTGGAGTGCCCAGGGGAACACTGAAGCTTTCTTT
cdr3_aa: CAWSAQGNTEAFF

clone_size: NA
v_call: TRBV7-3
j_call: TRBJ2-1
d_call: TRBD2
cdr3_nt: TGTGCCAGCAGCTTTAGCGGGGGGGCCGATGAGCAGTTCTTC
cdr3_aa: CASSFSGGADEQFF

clone_size: NA
v_call: TRBV7-9
j_call: TRBJ2-1
d_call: TRBD1
cdr3_nt: TGTGCCAGCAGCTTAGCGTTTGGGACAGCAAACAATGAGCAGTTCTTC
cdr3_aa: CASSLAFGTANNEQFF

clone_size: once
v_call: TRBV7-2
j_call: TRBJ2-7
d_call: NA
cdr3_nt: TGTGCCAGCAGCTTAGAACTTGCCCGCTCCTACGAGCAGTACTTC
cdr3_aa: CASSLELARSYEQYF

clone_size: NA
v_call: TRBV28
j_call: TRBJ1-6
d_call: TRBD1
cdr3_nt: TGTGCCAGCAGGGCGGGACAGGGGGCGTCCTATAATTCACCCCTCCACTTT
cdr3_aa: CASRAGQGASYNSPLHF

clone_size: NA
v_call: TRBV4-3
j_call: TRBJ2-7
d_call: TRBD1
cdr3_nt: TGCGCCAGCAGCCAGTCCTGGGGGACAGGGGCCCACGAGCAGTACTTC
cdr3_aa: CASSQSWGTGAHEQYF

clone_size: NA
v_call: TRBV7-8
j_call: TRBJ1-1
d_call: NA
cdr3_nt: TGTGCCAGCAACTCTAACCGGGTGCCGGGCACTGAAGCTTTCTTT
cdr3_aa: CASNSNRVPGTEAFF

clone_size: NA
v_call: TRBV5-1
j_call: TRBJ1-2
d_call: NA
cdr3_nt: TGCGCCAGCAGCGACGGAGCGAACTATGGCTACACCTTC
cdr3_aa: CASSDGANYGYTF

clone_size: NA
v_call: TRBV7-9
j_call: TRBJ1-1
d_call: NA
cdr3_nt: TGTGCCAGCAGCTTAGGTAAGGTGGGCCCGAACACTGAAGCTTTCTTT
cdr3_aa: CASSLGKVGPNTEAFF

clone_size: NA
v_call: TRBV2
j_call: TRBJ2-1
d_call: NA
cdr3_nt: TGTGCCAGCAGCCCTGGGGGGAATGAGCAGTTCTTC
cdr3_aa: CASSPGGNEQFF

clone_size: NA
v_call: TRBV19
j_call: TRBJ1-2
d_call: NA
cdr3_nt: TGTGCCAGTAGAGGAGGGGCAGATGGCTACACCTTC
cdr3_aa: CASRGGADGYTF

clone_size: NA
v_call: TRBV18
j_call: TRBJ2-1
d_call: TRBD2
cdr3_nt: TGTGCCAGCTCACCGCTTAGCGGGGCCTACAATGAGCAGTTCTTC
cdr3_aa: CASSPLSGAYNEQFF

clone_size: once
v_call: TRBV30
j_call: TRBJ2-3
d_call: TRBD2
cdr3_nt: TGTGCCTGGAGTGTGCGTCTAGCGGGGGTCGGGGCAGATACGCAGTATTTT
cdr3_aa: CAWSVRLAGVGADTQYF

clone_size: NA
v_call: TRBV11-2
j_call: TRBJ2-1
d_call: TRBD2
cdr3_nt: TGTGCCAGCAGCTCACTAGCGGGGGCCTTATACAATGAGCAGTTCTTC
cdr3_aa: CASSSLAGALYNEQFF

clone_size: NA
v_call: TRBV12-5
j_call: TRBJ1-1
d_call: NA
cdr3_nt: TGTGCTAGTGGTTTCAGTATTAACACTGAAGCTTTCTTT
cdr3_aa: CASGFSINTEAFF

clone_size: NA
v_call: TRBV27
j_call: TRBJ1-2
d_call: NA
cdr3_nt: TGTGCCAGCAGTTTGGAGGGATATGAAGGCTACACCTTC
cdr3_aa: CASSLEGYEGYTF

clone_size: NA
v_call: TRBV6-5
j_call: TRBJ2-3
d_call: TRBD2
cdr3_nt: TGTGCCAGCAGTTCGGTAGCGGGAACAGATACGCAGTATTTT
cdr3_aa: CASSSVAGTDTQYF

clone_size: NA
v_call: TRBV2
j_call: TRBJ1-1
d_call: TRBD1
cdr3_nt: TGTGCCACCTTAGGGGGCAGGGTGGGGAACACTGAAGCTTTCTTT
cdr3_aa: CATLGGRVGNTEAFF

clone_size: NA
v_call: TRBV4-3
j_call: TRBJ2-3
d_call: NA
cdr3_nt: TGCGCCAGCAGCCAAGATCGCGTCCCGGGCACAGATACGCAGTATTTT
cdr3_aa: CASSQDRVPGTDTQYF

clone_size: NA
v_call: TRBV27
j_call: TRBJ2-7
d_call: NA
cdr3_nt: TGTGCCAGCGGGGGGGGCAGCCTACCTCTGGAGCAGTACTTC
cdr3_aa: CASGGGSLPLEQYF

clone_size: NA
v_call: TRBV12-3/TRBV12-4
j_call: TRBJ1-1
d_call: NA
cdr3_nt: TGTGCCAGCGCGCCGGGGGACGGGGAAGCTTTCTTT
cdr3_aa: CASAPGDGEAFF

clone_size: NA
v_call: TRBV3-1/TRBV3-2
j_call: TRBJ2-7
d_call: NA
cdr3_nt: TGTGCCAGCAGCTACGGGTCCGGCGGGTACGAGCAGTACTTC
cdr3_aa: CASSYGSGGYEQYF

clone_size: NA
v_call: TRBV28
j_call: TRBJ1-1
d_call: TRBD1
cdr3_nt: TGTGCCCTAGGGGGACAGGGGAACACTGAAGCTTTCTTT
cdr3_aa: CALGGQGNTEAFF